Listed below are T cell receptor beta chains from one sample, sequenced in a study of shared clonotypes between healthy human individuals. TCRdb's table, derived via immunoSEQ multiplex PCR, lists solely in-frame clones and lacks some. The sample records more than 400,000 clones, 90% to 96% being singletons. The sample taken for sequencing was naive CD4+ T cells sorted from blood. The receptors were sampled from a woman aged 25-40 years in good health. Both conserved end residues are part of each CDR3. Fields, in order: D gene, clone size, J gene, V gene, CDR3 protein, CDR3 DNA. D genes are given only for firm matches. Clone size is not always given. Where it is, it says once, few, many or a class for expanded clones.

NA	NA	TRBJ2-2	TRBV6-1	CASSEQGTRAGELFF	TGTGCCAGCAGTGAACAGGGGACTCGGGCCGGGGAGCTGTTTTTT
NA	NA	TRBJ1-2	TRBV19	CASSISTNYGYTF	TGTGCCAGTAGTATTTCGACGAACTATGGCTACACCTTC
NA	NA	TRBJ2-5	TRBV5-4	CASSVSQETQYF	TGTGCCAGCAGCGTCTCTCAAGAGACCCAGTACTTC
NA	NA	TRBJ1-4	TRBV14	CASSQDRTENEKLFF	TGTGCCAGCAGCCAAGATCGGACGGAGAATGAAAAACTGTTTTTT
TRBD2	NA	TRBJ2-3	TRBV10-1	CASSGGLVSGTDTQYF	TGCGCCAGCAGTGGGGGACTAGTGTCGGGCACAGATACGCAGTATTTT
NA	NA	TRBJ1-2	TRBV28	CASHPVPSAYGYTF	TGTGCCAGCCACCCCGTCCCTTCTGCCTATGGCTACACCTTC
NA	NA	TRBJ2-7	TRBV5-4	CASSLAGGVAVGDEQYF	TGTGCCAGCAGCTTGGCCGGAGGGGTGGCGGTCGGTGACGAGCAGTACTTC
NA	NA	TRBJ2-7	TRBV28	CASSLLRMEQYF	TGTGCCAGCAGTTTATTACGAATGGAGCAGTACTTC
TRBD1	NA	TRBJ1-1	TRBV11-2	CASSSTRTGNTEAFF	TGTGCCAGCAGTTCGACGCGGACAGGGAACACTGAAGCTTTCTTT
NA	NA	TRBJ1-1	TRBV19	CASRATRGEAFF	TGTGCCAGTAGGGCCACGCGAGGTGAAGCTTTCTTT
NA	NA	TRBJ2-1	TRBV6-5	CASSYSGVGSYNEQFF	TGTGCCAGCAGTTACTCGGGGGTAGGGTCCTACAATGAGCAGTTCTTC
TRBD2	NA	TRBJ2-1	TRBV6-5	CASKREGGNEQFF	TGTGCCAGCAAGAGGGAGGGCGGCAATGAGCAGTTCTTC
NA	NA	TRBJ2-7	TRBV10-3	CAISQDSSYEQYF	TGTGCCATCAGTCAAGACTCATCCTACGAGCAGTACTTC
NA	NA	TRBJ2-3	TRBV5-1	CASSLAPGAGSTDTQYF	TGCGCCAGCAGCTTGGCCCCAGGGGCTGGTAGCACAGATACGCAGTATTTT
TRBD2	NA	TRBJ2-2	TRBV5-1	CASSLAAGGPGELFF	TGCGCCAGCAGCTTGGCAGCGGGAGGGCCCGGGGAGCTGTTTTTT
NA	NA	TRBJ2-6	TRBV2	CARGASGANVLTF	TGTGCCAGGGGGGCCTCTGGGGCCAACGTCCTGACTTTC
TRBD2	NA	TRBJ2-6	TRBV10-3	CAISDPTGSGSSGANVLTF	TGTGCCATCAGTGACCCGACAGGTAGCGGGAGCTCTGGGGCCAACGTCCTGACTTTC
NA	NA	TRBJ2-7	TRBV27	CASSLSGDGSYEQYF	TGTGCCAGCAGTTTATCGGGGGACGGGTCCTACGAGCAGTACTTC
NA	NA	TRBJ2-7	TRBV5-1	CASSPDSYEQYF	TGCGCCAGCAGCCCCGACTCCTACGAGCAGTACTTC
TRBD1	NA	TRBJ1-5	TRBV4-1	CASSQEGGGGNQPQHF	TGCGCCAGCAGCCAAGAGGGAGGGGGCGGTAATCAGCCCCAGCATTTT
TRBD1	NA	TRBJ2-5	TRBV5-1	CASSAAGTEETQYF	TGCGCCAGCAGCGCGGCTGGGACAGAAGAGACCCAGTACTTC
TRBD1	once	TRBJ1-3	TRBV5-1	CASSVNRGLAGNTIYF	TGCGCCAGCAGCGTTAACAGGGGGCTCGCTGGAAACACCATATATTTT
NA	NA	TRBJ2-7	TRBV11-2	CASSSPRRGDYEQYF	TGTGCCAGCAGCTCCCCCCGTCGAGGGGATTACGAGCAGTACTTC
TRBD2	NA	TRBJ2-5	TRBV28	CASTSGGRLETQYF	TGTGCCAGCACCAGCGGGGGGAGGTTAGAGACCCAGTACTTC
TRBD1	NA	TRBJ1-1	TRBV28	CASRETGVIGTEAFF	TGTGCCAGCAGAGAGACAGGGGTTATAGGCACTGAAGCTTTCTTT
NA	NA	TRBJ1-1	TRBV25-1	CASSVRGTRTEAFF	TGTGCCAGCAGTGTTAGGGGGACAAGGACTGAAGCTTTCTTT
NA	NA	TRBJ2-7	TRBV19	CASSTPRGSSYEQYF	TGTGCCAGTAGTACCCCCCGGGGTAGCTCCTACGAGCAGTACTTC
TRBD2	once	TRBJ2-7	TRBV28	CASTLAGEGEQYF	TGTGCCAGCACCTTAGCGGGTGAGGGGGAGCAGTACTTC
NA	NA	TRBJ1-1	TRBV5-1	CASSPEGTTNTEAFF	TGCGCCAGCAGCCCAGAGGGGACAACGAACACTGAAGCTTTCTTT
NA	NA	TRBJ2-1	TRBV12-5	CTSASGLSGLEQFF	TGTACTAGTGCCTCGGGACTCTCCGGTCTGGAACAGTTCTTC
NA	NA	TRBJ2-5	TRBV9	CASSPNAGAETQYF	TGTGCCAGCAGCCCGAATGCAGGGGCCGAGACCCAGTACTTC
NA	NA	TRBJ2-4	TRBV5-4	CASSPVIYGDIQYF	TGTGCCAGCAGCCCTGTAATTTACGGGGACATTCAGTACTTC
NA	NA	TRBJ2-2	TRBV5-1	CASSLDRNTGELFF	TGCGCCAGCAGCTTGGACCGGAACACCGGGGAGCTGTTTTTT
TRBD2	NA	TRBJ2-1	TRBV11-3	CASSWTSGVNEQFF	TGTGCCAGCAGTTGGACTAGCGGAGTCAATGAGCAGTTCTTC
TRBD1	NA	TRBJ1-1	TRBV19	CASSTTGGLTEAFF	TGTGCCAGTAGTACGACAGGGGGCTTAACTGAAGCTTTCTTT
TRBD1	NA	TRBJ1-6	TRBV28	CASTRQGNSPLHF	TGTGCCAGCACCAGACAGGGTAATTCACCCCTCCACTTT
NA	NA	TRBJ2-7	TRBV15	CATSRMNRLVGYYEQYF	TGTGCCACCAGCAGAATGAACCGACTAGTAGGGTACTACGAGCAGTACTTC
NA	NA	TRBJ1-5	TRBV11-3	CASSFWLVGDSNQPQHF	TGTGCCAGCAGCTTTTGGTTGGTGGGGGATAGCAATCAGCCCCAGCATTTT
TRBD1	NA	TRBJ2-5	TRBV7-9	CASSWTGAQETQYF	TGTGCCAGCAGCTGGACAGGGGCCCAAGAGACCCAGTACTTC
NA	NA	TRBJ2-5	TRBV5-4	CASSLAGGRWETQYF	TGTGCCAGCAGCTTGGCCGGGGGGCGCTGGGAGACCCAGTACTTC